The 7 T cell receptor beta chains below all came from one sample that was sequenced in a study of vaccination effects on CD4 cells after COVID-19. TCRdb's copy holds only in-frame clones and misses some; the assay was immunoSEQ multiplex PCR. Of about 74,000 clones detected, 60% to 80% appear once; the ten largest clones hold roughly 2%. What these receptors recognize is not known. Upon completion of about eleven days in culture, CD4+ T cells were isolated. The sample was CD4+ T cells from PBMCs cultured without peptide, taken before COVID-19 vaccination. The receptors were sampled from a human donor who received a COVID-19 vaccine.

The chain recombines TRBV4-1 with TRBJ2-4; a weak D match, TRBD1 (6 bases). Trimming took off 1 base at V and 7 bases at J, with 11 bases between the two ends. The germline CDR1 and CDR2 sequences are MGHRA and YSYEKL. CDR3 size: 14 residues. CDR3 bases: TGCGCCAGCAGCCAAGCATGGGACAAGAACATTCAGTACTTC. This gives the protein CASSQAWDKNIQYF.

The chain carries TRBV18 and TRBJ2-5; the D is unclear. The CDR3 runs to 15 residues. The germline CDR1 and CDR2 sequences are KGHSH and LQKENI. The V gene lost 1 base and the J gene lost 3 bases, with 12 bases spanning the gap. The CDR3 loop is CASSPRLTEEETQYF. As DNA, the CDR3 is TGTGCCAGCTCACCACGCTTAACAGAAGAAGAGACCCAGTACTTC.

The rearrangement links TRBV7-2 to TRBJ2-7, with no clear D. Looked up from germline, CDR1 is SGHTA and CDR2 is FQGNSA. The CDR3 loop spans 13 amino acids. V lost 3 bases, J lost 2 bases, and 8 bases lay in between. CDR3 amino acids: CASSLGSPYEQYV. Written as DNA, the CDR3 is TGTGCCAGCAGCTTGGGCAGCCCCTACGAGCAGTACGTC.

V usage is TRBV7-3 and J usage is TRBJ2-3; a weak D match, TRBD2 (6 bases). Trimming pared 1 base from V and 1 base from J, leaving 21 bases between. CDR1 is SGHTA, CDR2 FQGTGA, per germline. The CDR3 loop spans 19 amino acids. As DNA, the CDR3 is TGTGCCAGCAGCTTAATTCCGGGGGTCCAGGGAGTGGGCACAGATACGCAGTATTTT. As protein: CASSLIPGVQGVGTDTQYF.

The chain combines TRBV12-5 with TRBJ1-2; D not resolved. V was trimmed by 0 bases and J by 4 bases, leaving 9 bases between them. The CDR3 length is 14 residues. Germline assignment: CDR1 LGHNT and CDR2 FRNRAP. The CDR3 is CASGLVSIGYGYTF. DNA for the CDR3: TGTGCTAGTGGTTTGGTCTCCATTGGCTATGGCTACACCTTC.

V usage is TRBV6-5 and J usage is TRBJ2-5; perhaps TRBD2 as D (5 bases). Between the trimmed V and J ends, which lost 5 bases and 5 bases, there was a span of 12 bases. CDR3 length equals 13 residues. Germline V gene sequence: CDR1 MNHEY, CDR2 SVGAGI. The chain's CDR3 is CASSPQWEETQYF. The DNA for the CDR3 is TGTGCCAGCAGTCCCCAGTGGGAGGAGACCCAGTACTTC.

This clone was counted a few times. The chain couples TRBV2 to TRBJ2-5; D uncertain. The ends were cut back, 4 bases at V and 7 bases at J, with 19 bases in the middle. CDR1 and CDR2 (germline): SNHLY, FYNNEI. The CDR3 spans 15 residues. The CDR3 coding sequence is TGTGCCAGCAGTGGCCCCGGCCTGACCCTGGGGACCCAGTACTTC. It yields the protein CASSGPGLTLGTQYF.